The present TCR beta chain was sequenced within a study of blood T cells in healthy people across ages. Caucasian, healthy and from Russia, the donors were aged between about 6 and 90. A J-beta primer mix and a sample-barcoded 5' primer were used in a second PCR of about 7 to 12 cycles. TCRdb passed the 5' RACE reads through MiXCR, listing each CDR3 protein once. This table holds fewer than 700,000 distinct CDR3 sequences, over 40% found once. The ends lost 5 bases at V and 6 bases at J; junction bases unmatched: 4. The CDR3 spans 14 residues. CDR1 and CDR2 from the germline V gene are SGHTA and FQGNSA. The study's findings and limits: Versus aged donors, long-lived donors had higher diversity and more naive CD4+ cells. It was held that diversity estimates obtained from one million T cells represented underestimates. In the absence of known donor CMV status, changes in expanded clonotypes were possibly confounded.

Turning to this clonotype: What it recognizes is unknown.

This chain uses TRBV7-2 with TRBJ2-1; 10 bases align to TRBD1. The sequence was collected from an elderly man in good health. The sequenced material came from blood. CDR3 bases: TGTGCCAGCAGCCGGACAGGGGGTCGCAATGAGCAGTTCTTC. This translates into CASSRTGGRNEQFF.